This TCR beta chain was retrieved from a study of identical twins. Whole-study results and caveats: Out-of-frame alpha sequences common to twins were enriched for low generation probability.

Template switching added a universal primer site, and cDNA bore unique molecular identifiers. TCRdb processed the 5' RACE reads anew with MiXCR; each CDR3 protein has one entry. The sample lists hundreds of thousands of distinct CDR3 sequences, 12% occurring once. In regard to this clonotype: Its antigen is undetermined.

Trimming took 0 bases from V and 0 from J, leaving 10 bases between them. CDR3 length equals 16 residues. Germline V lookup: CDR1 LGHNA, CDR2 YNFKEQ. This sample was also put to use in a study of yellow fever vaccine responses in identical twins.

V and J are TRBV4-2 and TRBJ2-3; D is unclear. This sequence originates from a woman aged 18-30 years in good health. Sequencing was carried out using CD8+ T cells sorted from blood. The CDR3 coding sequence is TGTGCCAGCAGCCAAGAGGCTGGCGGTAGCACAGATACGCAGTATTTT. Translating gives CASSQEAGGSTDTQYF.